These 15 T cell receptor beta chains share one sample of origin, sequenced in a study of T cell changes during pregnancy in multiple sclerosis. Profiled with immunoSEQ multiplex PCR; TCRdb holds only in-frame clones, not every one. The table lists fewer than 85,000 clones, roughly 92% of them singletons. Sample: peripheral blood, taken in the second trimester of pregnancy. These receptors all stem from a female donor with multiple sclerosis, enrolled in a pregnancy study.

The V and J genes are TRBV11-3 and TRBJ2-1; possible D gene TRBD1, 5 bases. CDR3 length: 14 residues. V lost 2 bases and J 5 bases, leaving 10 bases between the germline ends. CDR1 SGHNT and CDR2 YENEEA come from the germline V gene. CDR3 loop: CASSLRDRNNEQFF. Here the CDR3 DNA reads TGTGCCAGCAGCTTAAGAGACAGAAACAATGAGCAGTTCTTC.

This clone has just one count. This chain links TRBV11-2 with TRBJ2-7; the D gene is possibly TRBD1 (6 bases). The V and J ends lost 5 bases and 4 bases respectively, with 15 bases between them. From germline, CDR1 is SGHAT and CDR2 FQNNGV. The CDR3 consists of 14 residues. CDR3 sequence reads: CASSMNTRGYEQYF. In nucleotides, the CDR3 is TGTGCCAGCAGCATGAACACTAGGGGGTACGAGCAGTACTTC.

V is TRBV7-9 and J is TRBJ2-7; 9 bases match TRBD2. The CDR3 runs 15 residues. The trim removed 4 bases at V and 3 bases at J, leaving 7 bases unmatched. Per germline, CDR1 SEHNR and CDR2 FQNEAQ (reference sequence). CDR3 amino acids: CASSSTLAGFYEQYF. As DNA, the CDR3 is TGTGCCAGCAGCTCGACTCTAGCGGGGTTCTACGAGCAGTACTTC.

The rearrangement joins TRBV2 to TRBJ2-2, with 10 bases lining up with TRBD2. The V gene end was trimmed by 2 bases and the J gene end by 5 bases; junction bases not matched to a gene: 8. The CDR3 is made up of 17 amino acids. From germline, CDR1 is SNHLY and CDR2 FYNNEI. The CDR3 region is CASSELAGAWGTGELFF. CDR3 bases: TGTGCCAGCAGTGAACTAGCGGGGGCCTGGGGGACCGGGGAGCTGTTTTTT.

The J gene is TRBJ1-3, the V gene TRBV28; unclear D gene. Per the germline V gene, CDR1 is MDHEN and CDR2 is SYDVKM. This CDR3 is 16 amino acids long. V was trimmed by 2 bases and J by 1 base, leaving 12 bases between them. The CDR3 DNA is TGTGCCAGCAGTTTACCTACCGGTATTTCTGGAAACACCATATATTTT. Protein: CASSLPTGISGNTIYF.

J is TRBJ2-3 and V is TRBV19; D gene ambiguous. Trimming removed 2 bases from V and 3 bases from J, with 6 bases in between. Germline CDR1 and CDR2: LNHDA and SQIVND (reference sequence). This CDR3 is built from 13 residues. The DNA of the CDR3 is TGTGCCAGTAGTATATCCGGGACAGATACGCAGTATTTT. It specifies CASSISGTDTQYF.

The CDR3 bases are TGTGCCAGCAGCTCGCGGGGGGCCTCCTACAATGAGCAGTTCTTC. This encodes CASSSRGASYNEQFF. The chain combines TRBV11-2 with TRBJ2-1; 8 nucleotides match TRBD2. V trimming: 4 bases; J trimming: 0 bases; junction bases outside the gene matches: 2. Germline CDR1 reads SGHAT; CDR2 reads FQNNGV. The CDR3 consists of 15 residues.

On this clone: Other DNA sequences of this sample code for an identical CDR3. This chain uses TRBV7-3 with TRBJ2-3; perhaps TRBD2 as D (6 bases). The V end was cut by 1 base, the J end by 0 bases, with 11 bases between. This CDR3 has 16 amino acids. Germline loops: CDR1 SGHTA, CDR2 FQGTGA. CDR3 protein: CASSLNPGTSTDTQYF. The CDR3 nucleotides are TGTGCCAGCAGCTTAAATCCAGGGACTAGCACAGATACGCAGTATTTT.

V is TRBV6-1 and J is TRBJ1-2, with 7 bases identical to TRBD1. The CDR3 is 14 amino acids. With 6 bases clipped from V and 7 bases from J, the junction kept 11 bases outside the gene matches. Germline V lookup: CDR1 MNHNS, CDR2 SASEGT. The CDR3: CASRALTGLGGYTF. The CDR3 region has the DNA TGTGCCAGCAGAGCCCTGACAGGGCTGGGTGGCTACACCTTC.

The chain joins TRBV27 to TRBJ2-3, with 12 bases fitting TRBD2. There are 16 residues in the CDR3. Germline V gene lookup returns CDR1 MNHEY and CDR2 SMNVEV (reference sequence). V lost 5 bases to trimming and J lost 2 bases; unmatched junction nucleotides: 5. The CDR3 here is CASSPLAGGPTDTQYF. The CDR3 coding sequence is TGTGCCAGCAGTCCTCTAGCGGGAGGGCCCACAGATACGCAGTATTTT.

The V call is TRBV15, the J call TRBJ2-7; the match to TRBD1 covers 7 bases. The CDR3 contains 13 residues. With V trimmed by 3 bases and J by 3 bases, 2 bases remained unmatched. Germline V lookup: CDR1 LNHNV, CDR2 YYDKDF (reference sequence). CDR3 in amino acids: CATSRGQYYEQYF. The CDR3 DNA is TGTGCCACCAGCAGGGGACAGTACTACGAGCAGTACTTC.

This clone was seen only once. The CDR3 DNA is TGTGCCAGCAGCCCACGGACAGGGATGAACACTGAAGCTTTCTTT. This gives the protein CASSPRTGMNTEAFF. The V call is TRBV9, the J call TRBJ1-1; 8 nucleotides agree with TRBD1. The CDR3 has 15 amino acids. Germline assignment: CDR1 SGDLS and CDR2 YYNGEE. J gave up 0 bases and V 4 bases, and 5 bases lay outside the gene matches.

The CDR3 DNA reads as TGTGCCAGCAGTGAAATCCTTTCGTGGGCAGGGGCTGGAAACACCATATATTTT. As protein: CASSEILSWAGAGNTIYF. This chain uses TRBV25-1 with TRBJ1-3; a possible D gene is TRBD1 (6 bases). The CDR3 is 18 amino acids. Trimming cost V 2 bases and J 2 bases, with 19 bases left between them. CDR1 and CDR2 (germline): MGHDK, SYGVNS. Full variable domain (outside the CDR3, taken from reference TRBV25-1 and TRBJ1-3): EADIYQTPRYLVIGTGKKITLECSQTMGHDKMYWYQQDPGMELHLIHYSYGVNSTEKGDLSSESTVSRIRTEHFPLTLESARPSHTSQYLCASSEILSWAGAGNTIYFGEGSWLTVV.

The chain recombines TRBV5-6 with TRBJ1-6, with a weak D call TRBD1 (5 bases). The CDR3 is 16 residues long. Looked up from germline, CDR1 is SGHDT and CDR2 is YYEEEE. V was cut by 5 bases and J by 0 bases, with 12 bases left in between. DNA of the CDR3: TGTGCCAGCAGTCCACAGGAAAGCTCCTATAATTCACCCCTCCACTTT. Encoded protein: CASSPQESSYNSPLHF.

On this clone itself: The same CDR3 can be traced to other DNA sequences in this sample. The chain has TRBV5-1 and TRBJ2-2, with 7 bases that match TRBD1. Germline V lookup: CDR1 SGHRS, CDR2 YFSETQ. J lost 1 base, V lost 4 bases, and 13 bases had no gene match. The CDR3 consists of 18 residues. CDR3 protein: CASSELTGDPRNTGELFF. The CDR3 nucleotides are TGCGCCAGCAGCGAACTTACAGGGGACCCCCGGAACACCGGGGAGCTGTTTTTT.